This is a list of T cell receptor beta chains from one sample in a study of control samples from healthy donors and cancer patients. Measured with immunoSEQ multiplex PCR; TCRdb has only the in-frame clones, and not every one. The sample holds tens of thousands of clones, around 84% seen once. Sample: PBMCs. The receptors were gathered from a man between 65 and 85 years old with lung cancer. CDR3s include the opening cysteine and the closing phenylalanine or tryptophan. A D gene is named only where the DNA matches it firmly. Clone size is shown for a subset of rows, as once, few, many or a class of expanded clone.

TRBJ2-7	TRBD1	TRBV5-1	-	CASSLTGVSYEQYF	TGCGCCAGCAGCTTGACAGGGGTCTCCTACGAGCAGTACTTC
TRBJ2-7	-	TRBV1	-	CTSSLERSDEQYF	TGCACCAGCAGCTTAGAGCGGAGCGACGAGCAGTACTTC
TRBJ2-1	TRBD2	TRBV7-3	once	CASTRGGSYNEQFF	TGTGCCAGCACTCGGGGGGGATCCTACAATGAGCAGTTCTTC
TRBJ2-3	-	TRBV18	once	CASSLGPGDTQYF	TGTGCCAGCTCTCTCGGGCCGGGGGATACGCAGTATTTT
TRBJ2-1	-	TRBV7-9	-	CASSGRGGTVSYNEQFF	TGTGCCAGCAGCGGAAGGGGAGGGACAGTCTCCTACAATGAGCAGTTCTTC
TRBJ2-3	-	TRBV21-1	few	CASSKGEIGTQYF	TGTGCCAGCAGCAAAGGGGAGATAGGGACGCAGTATTTT
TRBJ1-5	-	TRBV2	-	CASSRGQGSLLEHF	TGTGCCAGCAGTAGGGGACAAGGGAGCCTCCTTGAGCATTTT
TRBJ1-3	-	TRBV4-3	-	CASSQEPPTGRGNTIYF	TGCGCCAGCAGCCAAGAGCCCCCGACAGGTCGCGGAAACACCATATATTTT
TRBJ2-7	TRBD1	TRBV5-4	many	CASSLGPLGQGSFAEQYF	TGTGCCAGCAGCTTGGGCCCATTGGGACAGGGGAGTTTTGCCGAGCAGTACTTC
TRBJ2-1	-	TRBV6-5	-	CASRRQFNEQFF	TGTGCCAGCAGACGACAGTTTAATGAGCAGTTCTTC
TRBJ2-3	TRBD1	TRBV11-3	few	CASSLEQGGTDTQYF	TGTGCCAGCAGCTTAGAACAGGGGGGAACAGATACGCAGTATTTT
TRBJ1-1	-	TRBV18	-	CASSPRQQNTEAFF	TGTGCCAGCTCACCTCGACAGCAGAACACTGAAGCTTTCTTT
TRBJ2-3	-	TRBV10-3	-	CAISGGTQYF	TGTGCCATCAGTGGCGGTACGCAGTATTTT
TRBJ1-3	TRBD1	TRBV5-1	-	CASSLGQGGNTIYF	TGCGCCAGCAGCTTGGGACAGGGAGGAAACACCATATATTTT
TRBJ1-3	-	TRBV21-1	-	CASNKGHF	TGTGCCAGCAACAAGGGACATTTT
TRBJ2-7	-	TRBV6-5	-	CASRDLTGAMGQYF	TGTGCCAGCAGGGACCTCACAGGTGCAATGGGGCAGTACTTC
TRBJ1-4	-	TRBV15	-	CATSREASATNEKLFF	TGTGCCACCAGCAGAGAAGCGAGTGCAACTAATGAAAAACTGTTTTTT
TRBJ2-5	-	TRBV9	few	CASSVGSFKETQYF	TGTGCCAGCAGCGTAGGCTCATTTAAAGAGACCCAGTACTTC
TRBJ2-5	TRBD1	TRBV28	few	CASSLRGGGRGETQYF	TGTGCCAGCAGTTTAAGAGGGGGCGGCCGAGGGGAGACCCAGTACTTC
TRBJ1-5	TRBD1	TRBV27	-	CASSLSTDRGNQPQHF	TGTGCCAGCAGTTTATCGACGGACAGGGGAAATCAGCCCCAGCATTTT
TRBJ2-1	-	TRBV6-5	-	CASSPDWSSYNEQFF	TGTGCCAGCAGCCCCGACTGGAGCTCCTACAATGAGCAGTTCTTC
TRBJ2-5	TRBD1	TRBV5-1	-	CASTGTGLVKETQYF	TGCGCCAGCACCGGGACAGGGTTGGTCAAAGAGACCCAGTACTTC
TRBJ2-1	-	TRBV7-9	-	CASSFWDVTNNEQFF	TGTGCCAGCAGCTTCTGGGACGTAACCAACAATGAGCAGTTCTTC
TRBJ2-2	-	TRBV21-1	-	CASSKSQTGLNTGELFF	TGTGCCAGCAGCAAGTCCCAGACCGGCCTGAACACCGGGGAGCTGTTTTTT
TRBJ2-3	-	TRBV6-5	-	CASIKTGTDTQYF	TGTGCCAGCATCAAGACTGGCACAGATACGCAGTATTTT
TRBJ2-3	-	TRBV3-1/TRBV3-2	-	CASSQVVRDTQYF	TGTGCCAGCAGCCAAGTAGTAAGGGATACGCAGTATTTT
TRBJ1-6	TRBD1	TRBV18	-	CASSPEDRGLSPLHF	TGTGCCAGCTCACCGGAGGACAGGGGGCTTTCACCCCTCCACTTT
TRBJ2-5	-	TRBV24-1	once	CATSDLRRDRPETQYF	TGTGCCACCAGTGATTTGCGTAGGGACCGGCCGGAGACCCAGTACTTC
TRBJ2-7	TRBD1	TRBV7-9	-	CASSHPTTGGAYEQYF	TGTGCCAGCAGCCATCCCACAACAGGGGGAGCCTACGAGCAGTACTTC
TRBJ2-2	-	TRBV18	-	CASSPGPGELFF	TGTGCCAGCTCACCGGGCCCCGGGGAGCTGTTTTTT
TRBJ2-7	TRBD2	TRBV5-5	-	CASTGRGEAYEQYF	TGTGCCAGCACCGGCCGGGGGGAGGCCTACGAGCAGTACTTC
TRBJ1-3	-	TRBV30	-	CAWSVMSGNTIYF	TGTGCCTGGAGTGTAATGTCTGGAAACACCATATATTTT
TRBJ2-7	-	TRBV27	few	CATKSTLSYEQYF	TGTGCCACTAAGAGCACCCTCAGTTACGAGCAGTACTTC
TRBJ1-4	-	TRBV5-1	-	CASSLGARANEKLFF	TGCGCCAGCAGCTTGGGGGCGAGGGCAAATGAAAAACTGTTTTTT
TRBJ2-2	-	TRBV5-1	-	CASREEGNTGELFF	TGCGCCAGCAGGGAGGAGGGGAACACCGGGGAGCTGTTTTTT